This entry lists 10 T cell receptor beta chains sequenced from one sample in a study of blood T cell repertoires in COVID-19. The data were produced by immunoSEQ multiplex PCR, yet TCRdb's version contains in-frame clones alone and is incomplete. The sample lists 90,000 to 110,000 clones, roughly four fifths occurring once. Sequenced material: peripheral blood. Source of these receptors: a woman of 80 years or more with acute or convalescent COVID-19.

The chain employs TRBV3-1 (or the pseudogene TRBV3-2) and TRBJ2-2; TRBD1 aligns across 7 bases. The V gene end was trimmed by 4 bases and the J gene end by 7 bases; junction bases not matched to a gene: 12. Looked up from germline, CDR1 is LGHDT and CDR2 is YNNKEL (reference sequence). CDR3 length: 16 residues. Here the CDR3 DNA reads TGTGCCAGCAGCCGCAATACACAGGGGAACGGCGGGGAGCTGTTTTTT. It is translated as CASSRNTQGNGGELFF.

The CDR3 bases are TGTGCCAGCAGCTTGGGGCAGGCTGGAAACACCATATATTTT. Protein product: CASSLGQAGNTIYF. This sequence joins TRBV5-6 and TRBJ1-3; D unresolved. The germline CDR1 and CDR2 sequences are SGHDT and YYEEEE. V was shortened by 0 bases and J by 2 bases, with 6 bases between the two germline ends. The CDR3 is made up of 14 amino acids.

The rearrangement uses TRBV5-1 and TRBJ1-2; 8 positions agree with TRBD1. Germline V gene data show CDR1 as SGHRS and CDR2 as YFSETQ. V was clipped by 3 bases and J by 8 bases; unmatched bases: 6. The CDR3 runs 13 residues. The CDR3 is CASSSTGAAGYTF. The CDR3 DNA is TGCGCCAGCAGCTCGACAGGGGCGGCCGGCTACACCTTC.

CDR3 amino acids: CASSIRSGHNTGELFF. DNA for the CDR3: TGTGCCAGTAGTATTCGGTCGGGACACAACACCGGGGAGCTGTTTTTT. The rearrangement uses TRBV19 and TRBJ2-2; possible D gene TRBD1, 6 bases. Germline V gene lookup returns CDR1 LNHDA and CDR2 SQIVND (reference sequence). The V gene lost 3 bases and the J gene lost 2 bases, with 13 bases spanning the gap. The CDR3 length is 16 residues. Full variable domain (rest looked up from reference TRBV19 and TRBJ2-2): DGGITQSPKYLFRKEGQNVTLSCEQNLNHDAMYWYRQDPGQGLRLIYYSQIVNDFQKGDIAEGYSVSREKKESFPLTVTSAQKNPTAFYLCASSIRSGHNTGELFFGEGSRLTVL.

This clone was seen just once. The CDR3 here is CASSLRRDRVETQYF. The CDR3 DNA is TGTGCCAGCAGCCTCCGTCGGGACAGGGTTGAGACCCAGTACTTC. This sequence joins TRBV28 and TRBJ2-5; 9 nucleotides agree with TRBD1. J was trimmed by 5 bases and V by 6 bases; bases with no gene match: 10. The CDR3 is 15 residues long. Germline V gene data show CDR1 as MDHEN and CDR2 as SYDVKM. Filled out from reference TRBV28 and TRBJ2-5, the complete variable domain reads DVKVTQSSRYLVKRTGEKVFLECVQDMDHENMFWYRQDPGLGLRLIYFSYDVKMKEKGDIPEGYSVSREKKERFSLILESASTNQTSMYLCASSLRRDRVETQYFGPGTRLLVL.

This chain links TRBV11-2 with TRBJ2-5, with a weak D call TRBD2 (6 bases). The CDR3 sequence is 15 residues long. Between the trimmed V and J ends, which lost 0 bases and 5 bases, there was a span of 13 bases. Germline CDR1 is SGHAT and CDR2 is FQNNGV. This chain's CDR3 is CASSLETGAVETQYF. The CDR3 DNA is TGTGCCAGCAGCTTAGAAACGGGAGCGGTCGAGACCCAGTACTTC.

This clone was counted a few times. The chain combines TRBV29-1 with TRBJ1-2; D remains unclear. V was clipped by 5 bases and J by 3 bases, with 19 bases between them. Germline V gene lookup returns CDR1 SQVTM and CDR2 ANQGSEA. This CDR3 comprises 15 residues. The CDR3 is CSVLPHGVRDYGYTF. The DNA of the CDR3 is TGCAGCGTTCTTCCCCATGGAGTCCGGGACTATGGCTACACCTTC.

The chain links TRBV6-2 or TRBV6-3 to TRBJ1-5; tentative D call: TRBD1 (5 bases). Germline V gene lookup returns CDR1 MNHEY and CDR2 SVGEGT. V lost 1 base, J lost 6 bases, and 10 bases lay in between. The length of the CDR3 is 14 residues. CDR3: CASSYWGDFQPQHF. For the CDR3, the DNA is TGTGCCAGCAGTTACTGGGGGGACTTTCAGCCCCAGCATTTT.

The chain joins TRBV2 to TRBJ2-2, with D tentatively TRBD1 (5 bases). The V gene lost 4 bases and the J gene lost 6 bases, with 12 bases spanning the gap. The CDR3 runs to 14 residues. Germline V gene data show CDR1 as SNHLY and CDR2 as FYNNEI. CDR3 residues: CASSGLQGSGELFF. For the CDR3, the DNA is TGTGCCAGCAGTGGTTTGCAGGGCTCCGGGGAGCTGTTTTTT.

The chain is built from TRBV3-1 (or the pseudogene TRBV3-2) and TRBJ1-1, with 12 bases lining up with TRBD1. The V segment lost 1 base and the J segment 11 bases; nucleotides outside the gene matches: 5. Germline CDR1 LGHDT, CDR2 YNNKEL (reference sequence). There are 14 residues in the CDR3. The chain's CDR3 is CASSQGGQGARAFF. The CDR3 DNA reads as TGTGCCAGCAGCCAAGGGGGACAGGGGGCGCGGGCTTTCTTT.